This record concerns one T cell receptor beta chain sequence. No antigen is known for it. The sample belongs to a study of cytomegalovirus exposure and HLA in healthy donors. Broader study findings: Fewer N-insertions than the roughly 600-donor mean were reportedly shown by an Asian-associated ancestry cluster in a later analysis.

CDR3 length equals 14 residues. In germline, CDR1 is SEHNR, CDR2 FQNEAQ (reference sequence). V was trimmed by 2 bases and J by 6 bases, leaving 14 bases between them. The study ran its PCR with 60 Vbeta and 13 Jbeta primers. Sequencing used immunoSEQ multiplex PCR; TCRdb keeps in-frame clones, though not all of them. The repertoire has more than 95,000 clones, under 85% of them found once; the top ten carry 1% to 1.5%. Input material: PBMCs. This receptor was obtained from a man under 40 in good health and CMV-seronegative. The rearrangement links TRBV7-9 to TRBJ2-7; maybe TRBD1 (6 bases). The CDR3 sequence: CASSLPQGTGEQYF. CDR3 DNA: TGTGCCAGCAGCTTACCACAGGGCACGGGCGAGCAGTACTTC.